This TCR beta chain derives from a study of blood T cells in healthy people across ages. V lost 2 bases, J lost 2 bases, and 8 bases stayed unmatched. The CDR3 is 17 amino acids. Germline assignment: CDR1 SGHRS and CDR2 YFSETQ. Note on this clonotype: The antigen remains unidentified.

Study-wide findings and caveats: Unsorted PBMCs blocked a conclusive comparison of naive and antigen-experienced cells.

Each donor gave ten milliliters of peripheral blood. The authors ran a second PCR of roughly 7 to 11 cycles using a sample-barcoded 5' primer and a J-beta primer mix. MiXCR, applied by TCRdb to the 5' RACE reads, yields one record per CDR3 protein. The data hold hundreds of thousands of distinct CDR3 sequences, with more than 55% observed a single time. The rearrangement uses TRBV5-1 and TRBJ1-1; 11 bases fit TRBD1. The sample consisted of blood. This receptor was taken from a man in his forties in good health. CDR3 sequence reads: CASSFGQGARGNTEAFF. The DNA for the CDR3 is TGCGCCAGCAGCTTCGGACAGGGGGCGAGGGGTAACACTGAAGCTTTCTTT. Using reference TRBV5-1 and TRBJ1-1 for the parts outside the CDR3, the full variable domain is KAGVTQTPRYLIKTRGQQVTLSCSPISGHRSVSWYQQTPGQGLQFLFEYFSETQRNKGNFPGRFSGRQFSNSRSEMNVSTLELGDSALYLCASSFGQGARGNTEAFFGQGTRLTVV.